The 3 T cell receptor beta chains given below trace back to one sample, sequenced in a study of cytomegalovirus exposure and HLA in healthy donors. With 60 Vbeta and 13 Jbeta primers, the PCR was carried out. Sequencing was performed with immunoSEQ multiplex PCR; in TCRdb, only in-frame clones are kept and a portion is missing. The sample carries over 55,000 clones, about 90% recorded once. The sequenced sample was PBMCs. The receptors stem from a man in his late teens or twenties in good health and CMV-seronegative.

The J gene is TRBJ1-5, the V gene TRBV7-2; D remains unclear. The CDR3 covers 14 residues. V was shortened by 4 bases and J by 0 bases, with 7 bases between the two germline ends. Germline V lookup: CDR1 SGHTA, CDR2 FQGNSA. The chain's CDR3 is CASSSPNSNQPQHF. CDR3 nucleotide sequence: TGTGCCAGCAGCTCCCCCAATAGCAATCAGCCCCAGCATTTT.

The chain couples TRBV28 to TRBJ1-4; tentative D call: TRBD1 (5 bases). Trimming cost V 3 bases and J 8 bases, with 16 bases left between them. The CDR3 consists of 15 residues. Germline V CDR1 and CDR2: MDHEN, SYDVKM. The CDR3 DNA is TGTGCCAGCAGTTTGTACGGGGGAGGAAGGGAAAAACTGTTTTTT. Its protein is CASSLYGGGREKLFF.

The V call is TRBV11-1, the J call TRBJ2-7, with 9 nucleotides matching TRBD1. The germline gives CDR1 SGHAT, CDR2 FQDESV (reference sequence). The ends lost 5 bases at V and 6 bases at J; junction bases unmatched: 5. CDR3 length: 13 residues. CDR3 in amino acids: CASSRGQGLEQYF. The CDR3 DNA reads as TGTGCCAGCAGCCGGGGACAGGGACTCGAGCAGTACTTC.